The 25 T cell receptor beta chains below were found in one sample sequenced in a study of T-cell memory formation after mild COVID-19. TCRdb recomputed calls from the 5' RACE reads with MiXCR, one row per CDR3 protein. The table includes some 290,000 distinct CDR3 sequences, 15% to 20% detected once. The sequenced sample consisted of PBMCs or a T cell subset sorted from them (not recorded which). These receptors came from a man younger than 35 who had mild COVID-19 (a few samples of this study predate the infection). Cell type and time point are not known.

This rearrangement joins TRBV6-5 to TRBJ1-2; no reliable D call. Germline loops: CDR1 MNHEY, CDR2 SVGAGI. The CDR3 is 13 residues long. Deletions cut 2 bases from V and 4 bases from J, with 8 bases between. CDR3 loop: CASSYPGSYGYTF. The CDR3 DNA is TGTGCCAGCAGTTACCCAGGATCCTATGGCTACACCTTC.

Only a few counts were recorded for this clonotype. The J gene is TRBJ1-1, the V gene TRBV11-1, with unresolved D. The CDR3 runs 14 residues. Trimming stripped 3 bases from V and 1 base from J, with 9 bases between. CDR1 and CDR2 from the germline V gene are SGHAT and FQDESV (reference sequence). The CDR3 DNA follows: TGTGCCAGCAGCTTCGATCCGGGGAACACTGAAGCTTTCTTT. Translating gives CASSFDPGNTEAFF.

This clonotype was seen a handful of times. The gene calls are TRBV20-1 and TRBJ2-7; D possibly corresponds to TRBD2 (6 bases). This CDR3 comprises 15 residues. Germline V gives CDR1 DFQATT, CDR2 SNEGSKA (reference sequence). The germline V and J ends were trimmed by 1 base and 0 bases, with 13 bases remaining between them. The CDR3 DNA follows: TGCAGTGCTAGAGTTGCGGGGAGTCACTCCTACGAGCAGTACTTC. Its translation: CSARVAGSHSYEQYF.

This clonotype showed up just a few times. The V call is TRBV30, the J call TRBJ2-7; D uncertain. V shed 1 base and J shed 3 bases, with 13 bases lying between them. Germline V gene lookup returns CDR1 GTSNPN and CDR2 SVGIG (reference sequence). This CDR3 spans 14 amino acids. The CDR3 spells CAWSAQYRFYEQYF. In nucleotides, the CDR3 is TGTGCCTGGAGTGCTCAATACCGGTTCTACGAGCAGTACTTC.

This clonotype has at least ten counts. The chain combines TRBV20-1 with TRBJ2-3; D possibly matches TRBD1 or TRBD2 (5 bases each). Trimming took 6 bases from V and 5 from J, leaving 15 bases between them. CDR3 length equals 13 residues. Germline assignment: CDR1 DFQATT and CDR2 SNEGSKA (reference sequence). In DNA form, the CDR3 reads TGCAGTGCAGAGGACGGGGCCGGAGATACGCAGTATTTT. Amino acid sequence: CSAEDGAGDTQYF.

In this sample, this clonotype turned up a few times. The V and J genes are TRBV24-1 and TRBJ1-2; maybe TRBD1 (5 bases). V lost 7 bases, J lost 3 bases, and 11 bases lay in between. The length of the CDR3 is 13 residues. CDR1 is KGHDR, CDR2 SFDVKD, per germline. CDR3 coding DNA: TGTGCCACCAGGGACGGGACGGACTATGGCTACACCTTC. It encodes CATRDGTDYGYTF.

This clonotype was counted once. J is TRBJ2-2 and V is TRBV6-1; TRBD1 aligns across 8 bases. The germline V gene encodes CDR1 MNHNS and CDR2 SASEGT. The CDR3 extends over 13 amino acids. The junction had 4 bases not matched to a gene; V was cut back by 4 bases and J by 9 bases. The CDR3 spells CASSGTGPRELFF. In nucleotides, the CDR3 is TGTGCCAGCAGTGGGACAGGGCCCCGGGAGCTGTTTTTT.

This clonotype was observed a few times. Sequence at one end of the junction differs from germline and may be a read error. The rearrangement links TRBV12-3 or TRBV12-4 to TRBJ1-2; tentatively, D is TRBD1 (6 bases). CDR3 length: 11 residues. The CDR3 sequence: CASSHRQATHF. The CDR3 DNA reads as TGTGCCAGCAGCCACCGACAGGCCACACACTTC.

The rearrangement uses TRBV5-1 and TRBJ1-1, with TRBD1 as a possible D gene (5 bases). V shed 3 bases and J shed 5 bases, with 17 bases lying between them. Germline-derived CDR1 and CDR2 are SGHRS and YFSETQ. The CDR3 covers 15 residues. As DNA, the CDR3 is TGCGCCAGCAGCTCGGACCCGGGGAAGGGGACTGAAGCTTTCTTT. Translating gives CASSSDPGKGTEAFF.

The chain recombines TRBV18 with TRBJ2-2; no clear D gene. Trimming cost V 5 bases and J 2 bases, with 3 bases left between them. CDR3 size: 12 residues. The germline V gene encodes CDR1 KGHSH and CDR2 LQKENI. The CDR3 DNA reads TGTGCCAGCTCAGTCAACACCGGGGAGCTGTTTTTT. This sequence encodes CASSVNTGELFF.

This clonotype was seen a few times. V gene TRBV6-5 combines with J gene TRBJ2-5; 12 positions agree with TRBD2. V was pared by 10 bases and J by 1 base, with 10 bases of the junction left unmatched. Looked up from germline, CDR1 is MNHEY and CDR2 is SVGAGI. The CDR3 loop spans 16 amino acids. This chain's CDR3 is CATGLAGGTSQETQYF. As DNA, the CDR3 is TGTGCCACGGGGCTAGCGGGGGGGACCTCCCAAGAGACCCAGTACTTC.

The J gene is TRBJ2-3, the V gene TRBV29-1, with 9 positions matching TRBD2. This CDR3 spans 15 amino acids. V was pared by 4 bases and J by 4 bases, with 9 bases of the junction left unmatched. Germline V lookup: CDR1 SQVTM, CDR2 ANQGSEA. CDR3 amino acids: CSVVGASGAADTQYF. The DNA for the CDR3 is TGCAGCGTTGTTGGCGCTAGCGGGGCAGCAGATACGCAGTATTTT.

This clonotype has only a few counts. The rearrangement uses TRBV11-2 and TRBJ2-1; 7 nucleotides match TRBD1. The germline gives CDR1 SGHAT, CDR2 FQNNGV. V dropped 5 bases and J dropped 0; count of bases not matched to a gene: 4. This CDR3 is built from 15 residues. The CDR3 DNA is TGTGCCAGCAGCGACAGGGCGAGCTCCTACAATGAGCAGTTCTTC. Translated, it gives CASSDRASSYNEQFF.

This sequence joins TRBV5-1 and TRBJ1-1, with D uncertain. Between the trimmed V and J ends, which lost 0 bases and 1 base, there was a span of 13 bases. The CDR3 is 16 amino acids. CDR1 and CDR2 (germline): SGHRS, YFSETQ. The CDR3 sequence is CASSLAGSGPNTEAFF. The CDR3 nucleotides read TGCGCCAGCAGCTTGGCCGGCAGCGGACCGAACACTGAAGCTTTCTTT.

The V gene is TRBV6-4, the J gene TRBJ2-2; 8 nucleotides match TRBD2. The trim removed 8 bases at V and 4 bases at J, leaving 9 bases unmatched. The V gene's germline CDR1 is MRHNA and CDR2 SNTAGT. There are 15 residues in the CDR3. CDR3 sequence (DNA): TGTGCCAGCCCCGCAGAGCGGGGGCCCACCGGGGAGCTGTTTTTT. Protein: CASPAERGPTGELFF.

This clonotype was seen a handful of times. This chain joins TRBV4-1 and TRBJ1-2, with D maybe TRBD1 (5 bases). V was trimmed by 1 base and J by 10 bases, leaving 16 bases between them. CDR1 and CDR2 from the germline V gene are MGHRA and YSYEKL. There are 14 residues in the CDR3. The CDR3 DNA sequence: TGCGCCAGCAGCCAAGCCGGGGGTGAGAGTTTCTACACCTTC. Translation: CASSQAGGESFYTF.

This clonotype showed up just a few times. The V gene is TRBV19, the J gene TRBJ1-5; D is unresolved. The V gene's germline CDR1 is LNHDA and CDR2 SQIVND (reference sequence). This CDR3 has 14 residues. V lost 0 bases and J lost 0, with 3 bases in between. CDR3: CASSIESSNQPQHF. CDR3 DNA: TGTGCCAGTAGTATAGAAAGTAGCAATCAGCCCCAGCATTTT.

The V and J genes are TRBV5-4 and TRBJ2-3; 8 bases map to TRBD2. J lost 0 bases, V lost 0 bases, and 3 bases had no gene match. This CDR3 region has 16 residues. Per the germline V gene, CDR1 is SGHNT and CDR2 is YYREEE (reference sequence). CDR3 loop: CASSLGLAISTDTQYF. The CDR3 DNA follows: TGTGCCAGCAGCTTGGGACTAGCGATAAGCACAGATACGCAGTATTTT.

The V call is TRBV6-4, the J call TRBJ2-3; possibly TRBD1 or TRBD2 for D (5 bases each). The V gene lost 2 bases and the J gene lost 0 bases, with 9 bases spanning the gap. Germline CDR1 is MRHNA and CDR2 is SNTAGT. This CDR3 contains 15 residues. The CDR3 bases are TGTGCCAGCAGTGACGGGGGAGATAGCACAGATACGCAGTATTTT. It yields the protein CASSDGGDSTDTQYF.

In its sample, this clonotype was seen a few times. The chain joins TRBV7-9 to TRBJ1-4; a weak D match, TRBD1 (6 bases). V lost 1 base, J lost 8 bases, and 11 bases lay in between. The CDR3 sequence is 14 residues long. Germline loops: CDR1 SEHNR, CDR2 FQNEAQ (reference sequence). The CDR3 DNA reads as TGTGCCAGCAGCTTAGGACAGGTTCCGGAAAAACTGTTTTTT. Its protein is CASSLGQVPEKLFF.

This clonotype showed up just a few times. This sequence joins TRBV10-3 and TRBJ2-1, with 10 bases aligning to TRBD2. The CDR3 totals 15 residues. With 8 bases clipped from V and 5 bases from J, the junction kept 9 bases outside the gene matches. CDR1 and CDR2 from the germline V gene are ENHRY and SYGVKD. CDR3 in DNA: TGTGCCATCCGGAAAGCGGGGGGGACCAACAATGAGCAGTTCTTC. It is translated as CAIRKAGGTNNEQFF.

This clonotype was counted many times. The J gene is TRBJ2-7, the V gene TRBV27; tentative D call: TRBD2 (5 bases). CDR1 and CDR2 from the germline V gene are MNHEY and SMNVEV (reference sequence). Trimming shortened V by 6 bases and J by 0 bases, and 18 bases separated the two germline ends. The CDR3 is 16 residues long. Here the CDR3 reads CASSRGPRASSYEQYV. CDR3 DNA sequence: TGTGCCAGCAGCCGAGGACCGAGGGCGAGCTCCTACGAGCAGTACGTC.

This clonotype was detected ten times or more. The chain joins TRBV12-3 or TRBV12-4 to TRBJ2-5, with 11 bases lining up with TRBD2. V dropped 5 bases and J dropped 5; count of bases not matched to a gene: 7. The CDR3 length is 15 residues. CDR3 DNA sequence: TGTGCCAGCAGTCTTAGCGGGGGGGCCTTGGAGACCCAGTACTTC. This gives the protein CASSLSGGALETQYF.

The chain carries TRBV4-3 and TRBJ2-5, with D maybe TRBD1 (6 bases). Germline CDR1 LGHNA, CDR2 YSLEER. The length of the CDR3 is 16 residues. V was pared by 1 base and J by 5 bases, with 17 bases between. CDR3 sequence (DNA): TGCGCCAGCAGCCAAGGAAGTTTGGGAAGGGGGGAGACCCAGTACTTC. As protein: CASSQGSLGRGETQYF.

Ten or more counts support this clonotype. The V call is TRBV7-2, the J call TRBJ2-7; D is uncertain. Germline values: CDR1 SGHTA, CDR2 FQGNSA. V shed 0 bases and J shed 1 base, with 4 bases lying between them. CDR3 length: 13 amino acids. The CDR3: CASSLAGSYEQYV. The DNA of the CDR3 is TGTGCCAGCAGCTTAGCAGGGTCCTACGAGCAGTACGTC.